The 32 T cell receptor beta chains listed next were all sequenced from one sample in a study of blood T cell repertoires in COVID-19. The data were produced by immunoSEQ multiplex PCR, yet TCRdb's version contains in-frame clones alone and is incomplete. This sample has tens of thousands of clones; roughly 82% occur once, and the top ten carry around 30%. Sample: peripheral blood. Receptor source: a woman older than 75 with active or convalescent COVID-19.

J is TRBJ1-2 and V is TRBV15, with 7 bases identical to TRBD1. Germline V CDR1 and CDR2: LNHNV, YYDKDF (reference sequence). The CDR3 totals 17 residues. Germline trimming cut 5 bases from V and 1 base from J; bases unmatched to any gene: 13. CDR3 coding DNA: TGTGCCACCAGCCACCCACCGACAGGGAGCCATAACTATGGCTACACCTTC. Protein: CATSHPPTGSHNYGYTF.

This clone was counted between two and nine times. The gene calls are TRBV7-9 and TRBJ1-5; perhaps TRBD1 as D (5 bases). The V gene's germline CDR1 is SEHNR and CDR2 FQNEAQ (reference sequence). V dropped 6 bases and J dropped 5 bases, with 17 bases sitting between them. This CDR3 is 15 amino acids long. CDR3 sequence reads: CASSRGGSGHQPQHF. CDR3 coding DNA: TGTGCCAGCAGTCGCGGGGGGTCGGGACATCAGCCCCAGCATTTT.

DNA for the CDR3: TGTGCCAGCAGCGACAACATGAACACTGAAGCTTTCTTT. Encoded protein: CASSDNMNTEAFF. The chain employs TRBV28 and TRBJ1-1; D not certain. The CDR3 runs to 13 residues. Germline assignment: CDR1 MDHEN and CDR2 SYDVKM. V lost 6 bases to trimming and J lost 0 bases, with 8 bases between them.

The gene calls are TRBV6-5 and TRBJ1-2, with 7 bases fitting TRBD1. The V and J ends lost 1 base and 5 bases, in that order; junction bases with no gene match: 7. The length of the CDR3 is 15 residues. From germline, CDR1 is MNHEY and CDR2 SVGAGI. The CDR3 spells CASSYLRDRNYGYTF. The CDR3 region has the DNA TGTGCCAGCAGTTACTTACGGGACAGAAATTATGGCTACACCTTC.

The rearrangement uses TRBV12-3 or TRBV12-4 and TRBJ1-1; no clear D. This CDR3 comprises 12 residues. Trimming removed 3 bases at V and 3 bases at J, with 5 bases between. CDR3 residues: CASSLRDTEAFF. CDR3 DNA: TGTGCCAGCAGTTTGAGGGACACTGAAGCTTTCTTT.

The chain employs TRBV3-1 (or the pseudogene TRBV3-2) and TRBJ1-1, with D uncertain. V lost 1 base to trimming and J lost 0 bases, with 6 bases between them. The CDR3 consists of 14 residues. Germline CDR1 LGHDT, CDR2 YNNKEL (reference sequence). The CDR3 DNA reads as TGTGCCAGCAGCCAAGGGCAGTTGAACACTGAAGCTTTCTTT. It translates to CASSQGQLNTEAFF.

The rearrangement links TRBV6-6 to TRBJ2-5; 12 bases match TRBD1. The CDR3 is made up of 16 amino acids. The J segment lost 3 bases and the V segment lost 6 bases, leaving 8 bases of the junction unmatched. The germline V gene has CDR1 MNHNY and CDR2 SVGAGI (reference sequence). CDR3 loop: CASRGQGAGDKETQYF. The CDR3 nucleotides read TGTGCCAGCAGGGGACAGGGGGCCGGAGATAAAGAGACCCAGTACTTC.

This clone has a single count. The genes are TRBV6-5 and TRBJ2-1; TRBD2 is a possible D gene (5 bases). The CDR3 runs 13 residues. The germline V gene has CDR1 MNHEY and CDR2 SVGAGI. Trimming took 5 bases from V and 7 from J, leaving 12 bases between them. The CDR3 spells CASSPAGSNEQFF. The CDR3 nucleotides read TGTGCCAGCAGTCCCGCGGGCTCGAATGAGCAGTTCTTC.

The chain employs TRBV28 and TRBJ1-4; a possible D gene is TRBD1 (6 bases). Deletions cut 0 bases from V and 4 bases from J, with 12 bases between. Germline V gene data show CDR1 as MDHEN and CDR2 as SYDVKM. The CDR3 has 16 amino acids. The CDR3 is CASSLWAGVGNEKLFF. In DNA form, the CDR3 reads TGTGCCAGCAGTTTATGGGCAGGGGTCGGTAATGAAAAACTGTTTTTT.

The CDR3 DNA sequence: TGTGCCAGCAGCCAAATCCACACTCGGACAGGGCGCACATATAGCAATCAGCCCCAGCATTTT. Translating it yields CASSQIHTRTGRTYSNQPQHF. The V and J genes are TRBV14 and TRBJ1-5; 8 bases match TRBD1. V was clipped by 2 bases and J by 0 bases; unmatched bases: 18. Per the germline V gene, CDR1 is SGHDN and CDR2 is FVKESK. The length of the CDR3 is 21 residues. The full variable domain, completed using reference TRBV14 and TRBJ1-5, is EAGVTQFPSHSVIEKGQTVTLRCDPISGHDNLYWYRRVMGKEIKFLLHFVKESKQDESGMPNNRFLAERTGGTYSTLKVQPAELEDSGVYFCASSQIHTRTGRTYSNQPQHFGDGTRLSIL.

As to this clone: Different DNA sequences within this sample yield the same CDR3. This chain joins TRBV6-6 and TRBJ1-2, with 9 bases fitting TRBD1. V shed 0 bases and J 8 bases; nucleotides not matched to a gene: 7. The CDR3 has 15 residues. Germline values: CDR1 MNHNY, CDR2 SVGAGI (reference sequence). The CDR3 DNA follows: TGTGCCAGCAGTTACTCGACAGGGGGGCGGGGGGGCTACACCTTC. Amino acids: CASSYSTGGRGGYTF.

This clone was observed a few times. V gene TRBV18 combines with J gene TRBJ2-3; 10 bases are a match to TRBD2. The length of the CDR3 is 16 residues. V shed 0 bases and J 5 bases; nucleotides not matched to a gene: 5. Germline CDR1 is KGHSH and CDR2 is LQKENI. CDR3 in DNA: TGTGCCAGCTCACCACCGCCTAGCGGGGGTGGAGATACGCAGTATTTT. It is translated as CASSPPPSGGGDTQYF.

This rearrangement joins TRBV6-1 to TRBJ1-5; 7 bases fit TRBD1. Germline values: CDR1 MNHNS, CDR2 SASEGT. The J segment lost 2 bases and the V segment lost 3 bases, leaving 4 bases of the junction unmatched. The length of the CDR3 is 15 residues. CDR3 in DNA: TGTGCCAGCAGTGAGGTTACAGGGGGCAATCAGCCCCAGCATTTT. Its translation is CASSEVTGGNQPQHF.

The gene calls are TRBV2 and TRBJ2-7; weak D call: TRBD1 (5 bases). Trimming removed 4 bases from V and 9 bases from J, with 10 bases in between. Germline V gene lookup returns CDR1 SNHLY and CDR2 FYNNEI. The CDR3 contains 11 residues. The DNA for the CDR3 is TGTGCCAGCAGTGTTCGAGACAGGCAGTACTTC. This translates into CASSVRDRQYF.

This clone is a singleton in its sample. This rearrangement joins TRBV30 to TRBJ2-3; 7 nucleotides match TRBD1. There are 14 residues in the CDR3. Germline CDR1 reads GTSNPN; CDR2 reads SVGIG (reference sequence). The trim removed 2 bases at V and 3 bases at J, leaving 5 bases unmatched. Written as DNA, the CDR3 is TGTGCCTGGAGTACGGGACAGACTACAGATACGCAGTATTTT. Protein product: CAWSTGQTTDTQYF.

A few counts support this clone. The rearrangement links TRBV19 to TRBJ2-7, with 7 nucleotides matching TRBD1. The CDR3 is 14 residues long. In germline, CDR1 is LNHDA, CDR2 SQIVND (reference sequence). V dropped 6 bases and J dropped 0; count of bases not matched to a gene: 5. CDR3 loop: CASSPTGSSYEQYF. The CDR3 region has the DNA TGTGCCAGTAGCCCGACAGGGAGCTCCTACGAGCAGTACTTC.

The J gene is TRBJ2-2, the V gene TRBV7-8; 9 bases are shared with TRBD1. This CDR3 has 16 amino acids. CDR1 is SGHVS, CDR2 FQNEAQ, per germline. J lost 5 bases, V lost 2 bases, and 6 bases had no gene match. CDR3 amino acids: CASSLTGTGLTGELFF. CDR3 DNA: TGTGCCAGCAGCTTAACCGGGACAGGGTTAACCGGGGAGCTGTTTTTT.

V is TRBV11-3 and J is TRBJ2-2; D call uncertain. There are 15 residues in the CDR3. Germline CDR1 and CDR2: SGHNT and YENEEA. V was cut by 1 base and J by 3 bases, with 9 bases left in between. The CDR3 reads CASSLGRRDTGELFF. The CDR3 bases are TGTGCCAGCAGCTTAGGGCGGAGAGACACCGGGGAGCTGTTTTTT.

CDR3 nucleotide sequence: TGTGCCAGCACCCCTCTCGAGGGAATCGGAGCTTTCTTT. Translated: CASTPLEGIGAFF. The rearrangement uses TRBV11-2 and TRBJ1-1; D is unclear. The V end was cut by 7 bases, the J end by 10 bases, with 19 bases between. This CDR3 spans 13 amino acids. Looked up from germline, CDR1 is SGHAT and CDR2 is FQNNGV.

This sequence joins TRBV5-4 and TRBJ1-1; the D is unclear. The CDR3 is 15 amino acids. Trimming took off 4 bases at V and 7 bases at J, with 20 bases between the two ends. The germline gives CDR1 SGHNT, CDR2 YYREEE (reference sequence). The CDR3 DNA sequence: TGTGCCAGCAGCCCGGAGGTGGGGAGAGCAATTGAAGCTTTCTTT. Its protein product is CASSPEVGRAIEAFF.

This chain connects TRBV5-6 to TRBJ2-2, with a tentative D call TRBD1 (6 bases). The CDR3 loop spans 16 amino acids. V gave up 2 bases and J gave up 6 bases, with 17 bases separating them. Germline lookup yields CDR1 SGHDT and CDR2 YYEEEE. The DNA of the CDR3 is TGTGCCAGCAGCTTCAGCGTACAGGGATTTTCCGGGGAGCTGTTTTTT. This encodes CASSFSVQGFSGELFF.

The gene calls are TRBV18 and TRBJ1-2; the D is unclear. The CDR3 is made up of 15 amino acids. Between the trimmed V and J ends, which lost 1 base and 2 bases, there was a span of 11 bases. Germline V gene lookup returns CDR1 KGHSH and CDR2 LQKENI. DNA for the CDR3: TGTGCCAGCTCACCACGGCCCCCGCCAAACTATGGCTACACCTTC. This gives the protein CASSPRPPPNYGYTF. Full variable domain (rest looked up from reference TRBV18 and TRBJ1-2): NAGVMQNPRHLVRRRGQEARLRCSPMKGHSHVYWYRQLPEEGLKFMVYLQKENIIDESGMPKERFSAEFPKEGPSILRIQQVVRGDSAAYFCASSPRPPPNYGYTFGSGTRLTVV.

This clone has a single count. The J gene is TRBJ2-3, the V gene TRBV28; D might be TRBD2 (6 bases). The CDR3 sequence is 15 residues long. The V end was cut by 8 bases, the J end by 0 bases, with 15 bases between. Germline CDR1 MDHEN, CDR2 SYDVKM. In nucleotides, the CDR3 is TGTGCCAGCTTTAGGGCCGGGACTAGCACAGATACGCAGTATTTT. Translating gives CASFRAGTSTDTQYF.

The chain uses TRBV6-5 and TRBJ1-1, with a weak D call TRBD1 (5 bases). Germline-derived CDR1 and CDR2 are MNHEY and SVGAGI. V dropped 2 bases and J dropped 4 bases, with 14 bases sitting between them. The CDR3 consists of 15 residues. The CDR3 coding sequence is TGTGCCAGCAGTTACGAGGCAAGGGGCGGCACTGAAGCTTTCTTT. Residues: CASSYEARGGTEAFF.

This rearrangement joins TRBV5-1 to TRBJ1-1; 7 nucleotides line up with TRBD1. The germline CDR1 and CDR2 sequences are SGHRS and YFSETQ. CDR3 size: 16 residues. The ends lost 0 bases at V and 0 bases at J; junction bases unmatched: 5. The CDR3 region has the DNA TGCGCCAGCAGCTTGGGAGGGGGCCTGATGAACACTGAAGCTTTCTTT. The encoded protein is CASSLGGGLMNTEAFF.

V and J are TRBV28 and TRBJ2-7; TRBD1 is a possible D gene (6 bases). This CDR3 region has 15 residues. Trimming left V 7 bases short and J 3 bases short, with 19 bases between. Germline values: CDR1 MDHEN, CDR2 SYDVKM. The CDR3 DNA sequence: TGTGCCAGCACCGAAAGAGAGGAAGGGGGCTACGAGCAGTACTTC. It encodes CASTEREEGGYEQYF. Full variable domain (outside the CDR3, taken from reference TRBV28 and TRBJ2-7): DVKVTQSSRYLVKRTGEKVFLECVQDMDHENMFWYRQDPGLGLRLIYFSYDVKMKEKGDIPEGYSVSREKKERFSLILESASTNQTSMYLCASTEREEGGYEQYFGPGTRLTVT.

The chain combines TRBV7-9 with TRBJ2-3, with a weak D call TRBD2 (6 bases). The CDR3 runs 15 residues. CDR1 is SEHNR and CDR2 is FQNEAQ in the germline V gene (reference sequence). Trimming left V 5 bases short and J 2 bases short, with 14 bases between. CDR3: CASSPGGLHTDTQYF. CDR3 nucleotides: TGTGCCAGCAGCCCCGGGGGACTTCACACAGATACGCAGTATTTT.

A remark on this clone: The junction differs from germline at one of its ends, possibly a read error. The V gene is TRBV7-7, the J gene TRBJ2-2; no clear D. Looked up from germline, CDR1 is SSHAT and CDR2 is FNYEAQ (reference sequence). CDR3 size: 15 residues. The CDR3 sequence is CASSPTSVGTGELFF. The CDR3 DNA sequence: TGTGCTAGCAGCCCGACATCGGTCGGAACCGGGGAGCTGTTTTTT.

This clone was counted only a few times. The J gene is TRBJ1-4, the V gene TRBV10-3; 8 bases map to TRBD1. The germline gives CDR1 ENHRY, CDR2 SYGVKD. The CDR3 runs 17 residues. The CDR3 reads CASKSGGSGGAYEKLFF. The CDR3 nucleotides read TGTGCGAGTAAATCTGGGGGTTCAGGGGGCGCTTACGAAAAACTGTTTTTT.

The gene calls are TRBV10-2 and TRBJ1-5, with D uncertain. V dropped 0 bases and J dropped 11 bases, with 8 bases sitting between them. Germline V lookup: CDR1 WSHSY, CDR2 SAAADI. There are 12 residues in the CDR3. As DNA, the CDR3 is TGCGCCAGCAGTGAGTCAGCTATTTCCCAGCATTTT. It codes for CASSESAISQHF.

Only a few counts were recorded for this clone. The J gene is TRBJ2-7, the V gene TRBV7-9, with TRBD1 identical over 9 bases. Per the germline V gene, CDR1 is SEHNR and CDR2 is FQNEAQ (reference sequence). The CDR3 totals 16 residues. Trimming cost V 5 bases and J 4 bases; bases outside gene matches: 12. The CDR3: CASSHPTSGTGYEQYF. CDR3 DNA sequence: TGTGCCAGCAGCCATCCGACTTCCGGGACAGGGTACGAGCAGTACTTC.

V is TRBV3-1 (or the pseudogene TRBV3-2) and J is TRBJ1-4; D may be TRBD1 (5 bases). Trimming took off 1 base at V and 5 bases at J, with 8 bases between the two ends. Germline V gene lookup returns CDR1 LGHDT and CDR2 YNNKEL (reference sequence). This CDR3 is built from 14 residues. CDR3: CASSQGTPNEKLFF. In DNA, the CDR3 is TGTGCCAGCAGCCAAGGGACACCAAATGAAAAACTGTTTTTT.